The sequence of this T cell receptor (beta chain) was determined in a study of blood T cell repertoires in COVID-19. The overall study: There were acute and convalescent COVID-19 samples, and they came from the United States, Italy and Spain. The cDNA or gDNA used as material had been derived from T cells, B-cell-depleted T cells, or PBMCs.

Source study methods: Amplification with reference gene primers provided the estimates of nucleated cell counts. Measured with immunoSEQ multiplex PCR; TCRdb has only the in-frame clones, and not every one. Clonal size and the V and J genes are those of that table, whereas D and trimming came from the DNA. The repertoire holds about 220,000 clones, with around 86% as singletons. CDR3 length: 16 amino acids. Germline V gene data show CDR1 as SGHTS and CDR2 as YDEGEE. V lost 4 bases, J lost 0 bases, and 14 bases lay in between. Sequenced: peripheral blood. This sequence joins TRBV5-8 and TRBJ2-1; D gene unclear. This TCR came from a human donor in a cohort sampled during active COVID-19. The CDR3 nucleotides read TGTGCCAGCAGCGTGTGGTCCTTCGGCTCCTACAATGAGCAGTTCTTC. It specifies CASSVWSFGSYNEQFF.